These 23 T cell receptor beta chains came from one sample sequenced in a study of T-cell reconstitution after alpha-beta-depleted transplantation in children. Study-wide findings and caveats: Newly made T cells mostly supplied T-cell counts and diversity one year after transplant.

Their antigens remain unidentified. The TCRbeta library incorporated unique molecular identifiers. TCRdb called the PCR reads again in MiXCR, with one record for every CDR3 protein. The repertoire includes 250,000 to 300,000 distinct CDR3 sequences, over 7% of them detected once, and about 8.2% sits in the top ten. Here the sequenced sample was peripheral blood, taken 360 days after TCRalphabeta/CD19-depleted stem cell transplant. These receptors all stem from a female patient aged 2-9 years who had a stem cell transplant for Fanconi anemia, so the T cells may come from the graft donor.

The J gene is TRBJ1-2, the V gene TRBV5-6; 9 bases line up with TRBD1. J was trimmed by 11 bases and V by 4 bases; bases with no gene match: 9. This CDR3 contains 13 residues. Germline CDR1 reads SGHDT; CDR2 reads YYEEEE. The CDR3 bases are TGTGCCAGCAGCCGAAGGGACAGGGCGGCATACACCTTC. The encoded protein is CASSRRDRAAYTF.

This clonotype was seen a few times. The chain joins TRBV20-1 to TRBJ1-2; 10 nucleotides match TRBD1. This CDR3 spans 12 amino acids. CDR1 and CDR2 from the germline V gene are DFQATT and SNEGSKA (reference sequence). V gave up 5 bases and J gave up 6 bases; unmatched junction bases: 3. CDR3: CSARTGGNGYTF. The CDR3, as DNA: TGCAGTGCTCGGACAGGGGGGAATGGCTACACCTTC.

The chain combines TRBV20-1 with TRBJ1-5, with D tentatively TRBD1 (6 bases). The V gene's germline CDR1 is DFQATT and CDR2 SNEGSKA (reference sequence). The CDR3 contains 14 residues. The V and J ends lost 6 bases and 5 bases respectively, with 17 bases between them. The CDR3 sequence: CSAHRGGPDQPQHF. As DNA, the CDR3 is TGCAGTGCCCATCGCGGGGGGCCTGATCAGCCCCAGCATTTT.

This clonotype has a count of ten or more. The chain has TRBV29-1 and TRBJ2-3, with no clear D. Trimming shortened V by 2 bases and J by 7 bases, and 7 bases separated the two germline ends. Germline V gene data show CDR1 as SQVTM and CDR2 as ANQGSEA. The CDR3 runs 11 residues. CDR3 sequence: CSVEKGHTQYF. CDR3 coding DNA: TGCAGCGTTGAAAAGGGCCATACGCAGTATTTT.

CDR3 region: CASKRGRHTEAFF. The CDR3 DNA reads TGTGCCAGCAAAAGGGGGCGCCACACTGAAGCTTTCTTT. The rearrangement joins TRBV6-1 to TRBJ1-1, with 7 bases identical to TRBD1. CDR3 length equals 13 residues. CDR1 MNHNS and CDR2 SASEGT come from the germline V gene. The trim removed 7 bases at V and 3 bases at J, leaving 5 bases unmatched.

This clonotype was found many times. The chain employs TRBV20-1 and TRBJ1-4; D uncertain. V was cut by 6 bases and J by 0 bases, with 14 bases left in between. The CDR3 extends over 15 amino acids. Germline lookup yields CDR1 DFQATT and CDR2 SNEGSKA (reference sequence). CDR3 DNA sequence: TGCAGTGCGTCAGGTTGGGAAGCAACTAATGAAAAACTGTTTTTT. It codes for CSASGWEATNEKLFF.

This clonotype was seen more than once but under ten times. The chain combines TRBV2 with TRBJ1-3; no reliable D call. CDR1 is SNHLY, CDR2 FYNNEI, per germline. V was shortened by 4 bases and J by 9 bases, with 7 bases between the two germline ends. This CDR3 has 11 amino acids. In DNA form, the CDR3 reads TGTGCCAGCAGTGGCGGTGGCACCATATATTTT. This gives the protein CASSGGGTIYF.

This clonotype was recorded at least ten times. The chain carries TRBV12-3 or TRBV12-4 and TRBJ1-1; D possibly corresponds to TRBD1 (6 bases). This CDR3 has 14 amino acids. The V end was cut by 1 base, the J end by 3 bases, with 9 bases between. Here the CDR3 DNA reads TGTGCCAGCAGTTTAGAGGGACATTACACTGAAGCTTTCTTT. Translation gives CASSLEGHYTEAFF.

The V call is TRBV27, the J call TRBJ2-3; tentative D call: TRBD1 (5 bases). The germline gives CDR1 MNHEY, CDR2 SMNVEV (reference sequence). This CDR3 contains 13 residues. Trimming removed 3 bases from V and 4 bases from J, with 8 bases in between. The CDR3 DNA is TGTGCCAGCAGTTTTCTAGGGGCAGATACGCAGTATTTT. Amino acid sequence: CASSFLGADTQYF.

This clonotype was seen many times. The chain recombines TRBV5-1 with TRBJ1-2; D not resolved. Looked up from germline, CDR1 is SGHRS and CDR2 is YFSETQ. CDR3 size: 15 residues. V was trimmed by 0 bases and J by 2 bases, leaving 11 bases between them. CDR3 nucleotide sequence: TGCGCCAGCAGCTTGGGAAACGGGCGAAACTATGGCTACACCTTC. Residues: CASSLGNGRNYGYTF.

This clonotype was found a few times. This chain links TRBV5-4 with TRBJ1-2, with D uncertain. This CDR3 region has 15 residues. In germline, CDR1 is SGHNT, CDR2 YYREEE (reference sequence). Trimming shortened V by 0 bases and J by 1 base, and 10 bases separated the two germline ends. The DNA for the CDR3 is TGTGCCAGCAGCTTGGCCACCCAGTATAACTATGGCTACACCTTC. As protein: CASSLATQYNYGYTF.

The V call is TRBV3-1, the J call TRBJ2-7; D is unclear. The CDR3 covers 14 residues. Germline lookup yields CDR1 LGHDT and CDR2 YNNKEL (reference sequence). Trimming removed 3 bases at V and 0 bases at J, with 9 bases between. CDR3 protein: CASSHSSPSYEQYF. CDR3 nucleotide sequence: TGTGCCAGCAGCCATTCTAGTCCCTCCTACGAGCAGTACTTC.

This clonotype was seen at least ten times. In nucleotides, the CDR3 is TGTGCCAGCAGCTCGAAGGCCCTCCGGGGCTACAATGAGCAGTTCTTC. It yields the protein CASSSKALRGYNEQFF. This chain links TRBV7-9 with TRBJ2-1; D perhaps matches TRBD2 (5 bases). This CDR3 has 16 amino acids. The V end was cut by 4 bases, the J end by 3 bases, with 16 bases between. Germline-derived CDR1 and CDR2 are SEHNR and FQNEAQ (reference sequence). Filled out from reference TRBV7-9 and TRBJ2-1, the complete variable domain reads DTGVSQNPRHKITKRGQNVTFRCDPISEHNRLYWYRQTLGQGPEFLTYFQNEAQLEKSRLLSDRFSAERPKGSFSTLEIQRTEQGDSAMYLCASSSKALRGYNEQFFGPGTRLTVL.

At least ten counts were recorded for this clonotype. The chain is built from TRBV6-1 and TRBJ2-7; D is ambiguous. The CDR3 extends over 13 amino acids. Per germline, CDR1 MNHNS and CDR2 SASEGT. V was shortened by 5 bases and J by 2 bases, with 10 bases between the two germline ends. The CDR3 here is CASSPVLTYEQYF. CDR3 nucleotide sequence: TGTGCCAGCAGTCCAGTATTAACCTACGAGCAGTACTTC.

The V call is TRBV2, the J call TRBJ2-3, with TRBD2 matching over 15 bases. Germline lookup yields CDR1 SNHLY and CDR2 FYNNEI. After removal of 10 bases from V and 4 bases from J, the junction contained 18 bases not matched to a gene. The CDR3 loop spans 19 amino acids. The CDR3 DNA reads as TGTGCCACACAAGTGCGGGGGACTAGCGGGGGGCCCCCCGCAGATACGCAGTATTTT. Translated: CATQVRGTSGGPPADTQYF.

The rearrangement joins TRBV12-3 or TRBV12-4 to TRBJ2-7; 7 positions match TRBD1. The CDR3 has 11 residues. J lost 2 bases, V lost 8 bases, and 0 bases had no gene match. The chain's CDR3 is CASGTAYEQYV. CDR3 coding DNA: TGTGCCAGCGGGACAGCCTACGAGCAGTACGTC.

Many counts were recorded for this clonotype. Relative to the germline gene, one junction end is altered; a read error may explain this. The chain combines TRBV7-9 with TRBJ2-1, with D perhaps given as TRBD1 or TRBD2 (5 bases each). Germline V CDR1 and CDR2: SEHNR, FQNEAQ (reference sequence). The CDR3 has 14 amino acids. Here the CDR3 reads CASSLEVYSGTLPF. The DNA for the CDR3 is TGTGCCAGCAGCCTAGAAGTCTACTCCGGGACGTTACCCTTC.

This rearrangement joins TRBV7-9 to TRBJ2-3; TRBD1 agrees at 12 bases. Looked up from germline, CDR1 is SEHNR and CDR2 is FQNEAQ (reference sequence). CDR3 length equals 17 residues. Germline trimming cut 8 bases from V and 5 bases from J; bases unmatched to any gene: 14. CDR3 residues: CASLCDPGQGALDTQYF. The CDR3 region has the DNA TGTGCCAGCTTATGCGATCCGGGACAGGGGGCATTAGATACGCAGTATTTT.

V is TRBV7-9 and J is TRBJ2-7, with a weak D call TRBD1 (6 bases). V lost 5 bases to trimming and J lost 0 bases, with 14 bases between them. Germline loops: CDR1 SEHNR, CDR2 FQNEAQ (reference sequence). This CDR3 region has 15 residues. CDR3 in DNA: TGTGCCAGCAGCCCGGACAGCTCCAGCTCCTACGAGCAGTACTTC. Residues: CASSPDSSSSYEQYF.

This clonotype was counted ten times or more. V gene TRBV20-1 combines with J gene TRBJ1-1; unclear D gene. V was clipped by 0 bases and J by 7 bases, with 15 bases between them. Per the germline V gene, CDR1 is DFQATT and CDR2 is SNEGSKA (reference sequence). There are 14 residues in the CDR3. CDR3 protein: CSARDLSRGSEAFF. The CDR3 bases are TGCAGTGCTAGAGATCTCTCGAGAGGGAGTGAAGCTTTCTTT.

The table lists this clonotype with a few counts. The CDR3 is CASSPLGGASVSQPQHF. CDR3 DNA sequence: TGTGCCAGCTCACCGCTGGGGGGCGCGAGTGTTAGTCAGCCCCAGCATTTT. The chain joins TRBV18 to TRBJ1-5; D is possibly TRBD1 (6 bases). V was pared by 3 bases and J by 6 bases, with 21 bases between. The CDR3 contains 17 residues. The germline gives CDR1 KGHSH, CDR2 LQKENI.

This clonotype was seen repeatedly, ten times or more. The V and J genes are TRBV20-1 and TRBJ2-7; TRBD1 is a possible D gene (5 bases). The germline gives CDR1 DFQATT, CDR2 SNEGSKA (reference sequence). Trimming pared 0 bases from V and 2 bases from J, leaving 11 bases between. This CDR3 is built from 14 residues. In DNA form, the CDR3 reads TGCAGTGCTAGAGATTTAGGGGATCCCTACGAGCAGTACTTC. Protein sequence: CSARDLGDPYEQYF.

This clonotype was detected many times. V gene TRBV5-5 combines with J gene TRBJ2-3; D is undetermined. V gave up 5 bases and J gave up 0 bases, with 7 bases separating them. CDR1 is SGHKS, CDR2 YYEKEE, per germline (reference sequence). The CDR3 is 13 amino acids. CDR3 protein: CASRRQSTDTQYF. As DNA, the CDR3 is TGTGCCAGCAGGAGACAAAGCACAGATACGCAGTATTTT.